This T cell receptor (beta chain) was observed in a study of cytomegalovirus exposure and HLA in healthy donors (TCRdb year 2017). General notes on the study: The 650 to 750 repertoires of the first cohort and the 120 or so validation repertoires were produced on the same platform, according to a later analysis. High-throughput TCR immunosequencing, statistical association of individual TCRs with disease status, and machine learning were combined to predict cytomegalovirus infection status. A separate validation cohort of over a hundred different subjects was used in addition to the 666-subject first cohort. The study was designed to test whether signatures of past pathogen exposure could be identified by cataloging public T cell receptors. The study at large found these results: All 120 or so repertoires were used to score co-occurrence in the validation cohort in a later analysis, because that analysis had no HLA typing for the cohort. A total of about 180 TCR beta chains were listed by the study as associated with cytomegalovirus. According to the authors, the approach could potentially be generalized to other disease states and immunological phenotypes. The classifier was reported to diagnose cytomegalovirus status with high specificity and sensitivity in both the original and validation cohorts. Of the cluster scores, roughly 95% were above 0 in a later analysis, which found that TCRs clustered in the first cohort also tended to co-occur in the 110 or so validation repertoires. A few of the identified cytomegalovirus-associated TCR beta chains were confirmed in vitro to be specific for cytomegalovirus antigens. Most TCR sequences were observed very rarely across donors, whereas some public TCRs were present in many individuals.

Measured from the cysteine to the phenylalanine, the CDR3 is 15 residues long. Only the CDR3 DNA is retained, 45 bases long and in frame from the first base. V loses 4 bases at its end and J loses 3 bases; junction bases beyond the gene matches: 5. From a lookup of the germline V gene, CDR1 and CDR2 are KGHSH and LQKENI. For this clone: Its antigen target is currently unknown. There are no base qualities to consult, and no much larger clone falls within one base.

The donors belonged to the validation cohort of around 130 subjects, which was separate from the approximately 700-subject first cohort. The library was prepared using the immunoSEQ multiplex PCR assay. The authors processed their data as follows. A statistical classification framework was built for diagnosing cytomegalovirus status from the catalog of TCR beta chain sequences. TCRdb stores this immuneACCESS table with in-frame sequences only. Part of the clones is absent; in the studies checked, under half of the shortfall reflects unresolved V genes, and no reason is known for the rest. Clone size and V and J calls were adopted from that table, with D and trimming inferred from the DNA. Counted in this sample were some 150,000 clones; 85% to 90% of them appeared once. The ten largest account for 3.3% of the sample.

Sequencing was carried out using PBMCs. Recombination linked TRBV18 to TRBJ2-7; 11 central nucleotides agree with TRBD2. The sequence was collected from a young woman in good health and CMV-seropositive. The nucleotide sequence is TGTGCCAGCTCACAAATACTAGCGGGAGACTACGAGCAGTACTTC. The translation is CASSQILAGDYEQYF.